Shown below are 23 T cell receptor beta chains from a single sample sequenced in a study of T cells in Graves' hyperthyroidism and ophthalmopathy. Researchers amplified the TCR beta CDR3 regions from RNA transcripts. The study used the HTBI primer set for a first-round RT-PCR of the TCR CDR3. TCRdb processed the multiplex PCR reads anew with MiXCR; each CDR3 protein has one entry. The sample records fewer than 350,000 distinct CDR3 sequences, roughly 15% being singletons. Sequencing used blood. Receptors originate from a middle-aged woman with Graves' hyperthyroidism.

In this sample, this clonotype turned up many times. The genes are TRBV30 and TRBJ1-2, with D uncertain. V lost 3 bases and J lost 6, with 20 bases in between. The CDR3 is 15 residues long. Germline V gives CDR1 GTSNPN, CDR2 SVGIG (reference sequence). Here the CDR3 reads CAWRTGYRPRDGYTF. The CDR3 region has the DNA TGTGCCTGGAGGACCGGTTACAGACCCCGGGATGGCTACACCTTC. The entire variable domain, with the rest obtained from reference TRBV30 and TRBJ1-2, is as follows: SQTIHQWPATLVQPVGSPLSLECTVEGTSNPNLYWYRQAAGRGLQLLFYSVGIGQISSEVPQNLSASRPQDRQFILSSKKLLLSDSGFYLCAWRTGYRPRDGYTFGSGTRLTVV.

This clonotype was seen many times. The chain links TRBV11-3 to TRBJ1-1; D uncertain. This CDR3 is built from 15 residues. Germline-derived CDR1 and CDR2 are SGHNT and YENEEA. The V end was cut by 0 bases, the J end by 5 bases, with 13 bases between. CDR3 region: CASSLDLIRRTEAFF. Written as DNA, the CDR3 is TGTGCCAGCAGCTTAGATCTAATCAGGAGGACTGAAGCTTTCTTT.

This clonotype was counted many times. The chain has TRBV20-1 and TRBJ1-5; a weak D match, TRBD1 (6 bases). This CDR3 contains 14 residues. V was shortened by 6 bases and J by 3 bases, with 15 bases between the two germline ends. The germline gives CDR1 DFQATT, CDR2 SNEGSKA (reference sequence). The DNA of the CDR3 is TGCAGTGCCCACCGACAGGCCCCCAATCAGCCCCAGCATTTT. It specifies CSAHRQAPNQPQHF.

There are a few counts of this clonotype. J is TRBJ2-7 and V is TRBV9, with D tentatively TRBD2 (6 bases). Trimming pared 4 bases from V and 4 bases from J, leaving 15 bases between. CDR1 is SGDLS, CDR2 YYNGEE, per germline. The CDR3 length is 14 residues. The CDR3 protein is CASSYGLQHYEQYF. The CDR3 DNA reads TGTGCCAGCAGCTACGGACTACAACATTACGAGCAGTACTTC.

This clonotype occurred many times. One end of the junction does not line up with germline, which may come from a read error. Here the CDR3 reads CASSWDRQETQYF. CDR3 nucleotide sequence: TGTGCTAGCAGCTGGGACAGGCAAGAGACCCAGTACTTC. The chain links TRBV7-7 to TRBJ2-5, with TRBD1 matching over 8 bases. The CDR3 consists of 13 residues. CDR1 and CDR2 from the germline V gene are SSHAT and FNYEAQ (reference sequence).

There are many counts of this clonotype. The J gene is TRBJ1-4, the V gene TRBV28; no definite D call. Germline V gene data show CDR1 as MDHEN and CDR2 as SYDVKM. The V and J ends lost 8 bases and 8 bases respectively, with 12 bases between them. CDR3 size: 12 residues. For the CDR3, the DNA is TGTGCCAGCTCGGTTTCCCGCGAAAAACTGTTTTTT. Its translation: CASSVSREKLFF.

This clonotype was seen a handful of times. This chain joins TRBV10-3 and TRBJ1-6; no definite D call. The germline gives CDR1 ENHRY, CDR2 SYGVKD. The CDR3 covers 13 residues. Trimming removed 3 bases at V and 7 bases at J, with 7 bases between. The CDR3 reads CAISEGLNSPLHF. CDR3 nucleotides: TGTGCCATCAGTGAAGGGTTGAATTCACCCCTCCACTTT.

CDR3 in DNA: TGTGCCTGGAGTCCCGGGGACAGTTACTCTGGAAACACCATATATTTT. It codes for CAWSPGDSYSGNTIYF. The chain combines TRBV30 with TRBJ1-3; 7 nucleotides match TRBD1. CDR3 length: 16 amino acids. Germline trimming cut 2 bases from V and 0 bases from J; bases unmatched to any gene: 7. CDR1 and CDR2 (germline): GTSNPN, SVGIG (reference sequence).

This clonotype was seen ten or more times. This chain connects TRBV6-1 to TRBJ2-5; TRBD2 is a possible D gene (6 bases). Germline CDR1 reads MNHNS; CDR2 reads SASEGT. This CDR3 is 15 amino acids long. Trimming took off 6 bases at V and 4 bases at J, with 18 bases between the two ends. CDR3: CASRDPREVLETQYF. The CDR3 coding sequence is TGTGCCAGCAGGGACCCCAGGGAGGTGCTAGAGACCCAGTACTTC.

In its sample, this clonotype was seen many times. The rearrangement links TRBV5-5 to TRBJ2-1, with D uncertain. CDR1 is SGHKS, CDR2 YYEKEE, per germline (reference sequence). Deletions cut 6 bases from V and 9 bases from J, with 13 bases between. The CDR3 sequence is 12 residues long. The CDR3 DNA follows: TGTGCCAGCACCTTAGAAATCGCTGAGCAGTTCTTC. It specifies CASTLEIAEQFF.

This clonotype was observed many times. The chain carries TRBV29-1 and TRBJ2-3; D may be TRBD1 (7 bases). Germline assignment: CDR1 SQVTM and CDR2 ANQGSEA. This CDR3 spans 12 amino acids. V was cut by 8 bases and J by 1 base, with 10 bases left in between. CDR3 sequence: CSQGGGTDTQYF. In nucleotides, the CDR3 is TGCAGCCAGGGGGGCGGCACAGATACGCAGTATTTT.

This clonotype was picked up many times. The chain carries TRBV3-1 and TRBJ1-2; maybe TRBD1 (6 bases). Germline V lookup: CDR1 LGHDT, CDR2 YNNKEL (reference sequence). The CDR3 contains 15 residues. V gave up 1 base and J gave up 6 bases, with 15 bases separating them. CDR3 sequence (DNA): TGTGCCAGCAGCCAAGGGCCCACGGGACAACATGGCTACACCTTC. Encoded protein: CASSQGPTGQHGYTF. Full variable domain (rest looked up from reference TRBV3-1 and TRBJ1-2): DTAVSQTPKYLVTQMGNDKSIKCEQNLGHDTMYWYKQDSKKFLKIMFSYNNKELIINETVPNRFSPKSPDKAHLNLHINSLELGDSAVYFCASSQGPTGQHGYTFGSGTRLTVV.

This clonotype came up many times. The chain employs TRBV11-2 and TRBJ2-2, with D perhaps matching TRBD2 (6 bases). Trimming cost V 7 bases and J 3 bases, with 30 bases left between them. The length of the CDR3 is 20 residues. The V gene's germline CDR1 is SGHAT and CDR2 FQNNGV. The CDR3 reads CASTPRGILATREDTGELFF. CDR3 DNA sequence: TGTGCCAGCACCCCGAGAGGTATCCTAGCGACTCGTGAGGACACCGGGGAGCTGTTTTTT.

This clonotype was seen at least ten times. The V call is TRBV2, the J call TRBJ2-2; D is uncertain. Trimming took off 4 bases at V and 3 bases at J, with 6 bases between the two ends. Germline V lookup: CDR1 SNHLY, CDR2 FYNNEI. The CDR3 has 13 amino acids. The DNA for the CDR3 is TGTGCCAGCAGTGTTCTGGACACCGGGGAGCTGTTTTTT. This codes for CASSVLDTGELFF.

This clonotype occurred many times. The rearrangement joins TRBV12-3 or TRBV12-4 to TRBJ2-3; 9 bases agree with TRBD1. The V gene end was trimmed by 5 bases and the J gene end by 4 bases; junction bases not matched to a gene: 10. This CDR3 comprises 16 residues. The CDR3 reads CASSLGQGRGPDTQYF. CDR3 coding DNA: TGTGCCAGCAGTCTTGGACAGGGGAGAGGGCCAGATACGCAGTATTTT.

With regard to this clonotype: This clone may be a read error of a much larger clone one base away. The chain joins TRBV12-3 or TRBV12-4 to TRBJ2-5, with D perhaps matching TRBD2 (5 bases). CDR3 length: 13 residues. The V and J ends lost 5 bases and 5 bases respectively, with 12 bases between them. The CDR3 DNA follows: TGTGCCAGCAGTGAGTCGAGGGTGGAGACCCAGTACTTC. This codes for CASSESRVETQYF.

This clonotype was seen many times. The CDR3 sequence: CASSSGLGEWETQYF. CDR3 nucleotides: TGCGCCAGCAGCTCCGGACTAGGGGAATGGGAGACCCAGTACTTC. The chain couples TRBV5-1 to TRBJ2-5; 7 bases are a match to TRBD2. The CDR3 sequence is 15 residues long. V was clipped by 3 bases and J by 5 bases; unmatched bases: 10. The germline V gene encodes CDR1 SGHRS and CDR2 YFSETQ. Using reference TRBV5-1 and TRBJ2-5 for the parts outside the CDR3, the full variable domain is KAGVTQTPRYLIKTRGQQVTLSCSPISGHRSVSWYQQTPGQGLQFLFEYFSETQRNKGNFPGRFSGRQFSNSRSEMNVSTLELGDSALYLCASSSGLGEWETQYFGPGTRLLVL.

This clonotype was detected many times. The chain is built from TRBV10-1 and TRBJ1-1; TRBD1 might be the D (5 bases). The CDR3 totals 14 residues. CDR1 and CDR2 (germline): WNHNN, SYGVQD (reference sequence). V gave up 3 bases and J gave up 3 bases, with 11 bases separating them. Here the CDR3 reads CASSDPGMYTEAFF. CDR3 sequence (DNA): TGCGCCAGCAGTGACCCAGGGATGTACACTGAAGCTTTCTTT.

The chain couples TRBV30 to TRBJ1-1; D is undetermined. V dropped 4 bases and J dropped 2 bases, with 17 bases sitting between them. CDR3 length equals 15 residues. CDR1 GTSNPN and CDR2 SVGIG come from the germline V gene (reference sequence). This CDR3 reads CAWTVFGQINTEAFF. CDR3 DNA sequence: TGTGCCTGGACGGTCTTTGGTCAGATAAACACTGAAGCTTTCTTT.

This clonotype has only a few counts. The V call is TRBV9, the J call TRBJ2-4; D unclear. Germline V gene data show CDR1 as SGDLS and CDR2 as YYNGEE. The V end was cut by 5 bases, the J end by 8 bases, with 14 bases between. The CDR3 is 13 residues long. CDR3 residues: CASSALTFDIQYF. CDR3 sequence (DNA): TGTGCCAGCAGTGCCTTGACGTTTGACATTCAGTACTTC.

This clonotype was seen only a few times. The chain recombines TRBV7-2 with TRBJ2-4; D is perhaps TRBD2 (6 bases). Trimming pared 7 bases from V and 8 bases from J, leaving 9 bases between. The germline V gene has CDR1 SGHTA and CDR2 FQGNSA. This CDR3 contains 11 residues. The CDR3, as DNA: TGTGCCAGCACCGGGGGTCACATTCAGTACTTC. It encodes CASTGGHIQYF.

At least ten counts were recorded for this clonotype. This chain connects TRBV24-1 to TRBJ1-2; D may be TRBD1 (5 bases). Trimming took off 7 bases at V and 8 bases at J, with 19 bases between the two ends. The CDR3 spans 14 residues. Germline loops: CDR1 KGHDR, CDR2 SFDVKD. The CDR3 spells CATSDTGTAAGYTF. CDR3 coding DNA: TGTGCCACCAGCGACACAGGCACCGCAGCGGGCTACACCTTC.

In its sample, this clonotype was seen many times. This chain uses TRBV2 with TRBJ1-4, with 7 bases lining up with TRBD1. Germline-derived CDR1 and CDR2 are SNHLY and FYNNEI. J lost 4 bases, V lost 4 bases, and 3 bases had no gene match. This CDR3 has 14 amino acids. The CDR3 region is CASSAQGRNEKLFF. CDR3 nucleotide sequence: TGTGCCAGCAGTGCACAGGGGCGTAATGAAAAACTGTTTTTT.